This is a list of T cell receptor beta chains from one sample in a study of metastatic and nonmetastatic thyroid tumors. TCRdb re-analyzed the PCR reads through MiXCR. The table has 8,500 to 13,000 clones, roughly a quarter seen once; the top ten hold around 10%. The sample comprised tumor tissue. Receptor source: a female donor with papillary thyroid cancer or a benign thyroid nodule (not recorded which). Some clones in this sample may be carry-over from other donors' samples. CDR3s include the opening cysteine and the closing phenylalanine or tryptophan. The D gene is left open where the match is weak. Clone size is not always given. Where it is, it says once, few, many or a class for expanded clones.

cdr3_nt | cdr3_aa | j_call | d_call | v_call | clone_size
TGCAGTGCTGGAGCTACAGGAAACACCATATATTTT | CSAGATGNTIYF | TRBJ1-3 | . | TRBV20-1 | .
TGTGCCACCAGCCAGCGGGCAGGGCTCGAGACCCAGTACTTC | CATSQRAGLETQYF | TRBJ2-5 | . | TRBV15 | .
TGTGCCTGGAGTCGGGAAGACAGGGAGCTGTTCTTC | CAWSREDRELFF | TRBJ2-1 | TRBD1 | TRBV30 | .
TGTGCCAGCAGTAATCGACAGGTTGGGCAGTATTTT | CASSNRQVGQYF | TRBJ2-3 | . | TRBV28 | medium-sized
TGTGCCAGCAGGGATCGACAGGGAAGTGGCTATGGCTACACCTTC | CASRDRQGSGYGYTF | TRBJ1-2 | TRBD1 | TRBV6-1 | few
TGTGCCAGCAGCTTGGACAGGGGGTATTCACCCCTCCACTTT | CASSLDRGYSPLHF | TRBJ1-6 | TRBD1 | TRBV5-8 | medium-sized
TGCAGTGGGGGGAAGGGCAATCAGCCCCAGCATTTT | CSGGKGNQPQHF | TRBJ1-5 | . | TRBV20-1 | .
TGTGCCAGCAAAAAGGGGGGAGATTACTATGGCTACACCTTC | CASKKGGDYYGYTF | TRBJ1-2 | . | TRBV6-1 | .
TGCGCCAGCAGTATGCAAGAGAACACTGAAGCTTTCTTT | CASSMQENTEAFF | TRBJ1-1 | . | TRBV10-1 | medium-sized
TGTGCCAGCAGCCCTGGGACAGGGTCTTATGGCTACACCTTC | CASSPGTGSYGYTF | TRBJ1-2 | TRBD1 | TRBV9 | many
TGTGCCACCAGCCCAAGGGGGACAACCACCGGGGAGCTGTTTTTT | CATSPRGTTTGELFF | TRBJ2-2 | . | TRBV15 | .
TGTGCCAGCAGCCCCCTGGGTGGGGGCACAGATACGCAGTATTTT | CASSPLGGGTDTQYF | TRBJ2-3 | . | TRBV11-3 | many
TGTGCCAGCAGACAATCCGGGGAGCTGTTTTTT | CASRQSGELFF | TRBJ2-2 | . | TRBV6-1 | medium-sized
TGTGCCAGCAGCGTAGGAGATGGGGCTAGCTTTTCCTACAATGAGCAGTTCTTC | CASSVGDGASFSYNEQFF | TRBJ2-1 | . | TRBV9 | medium-sized
TGTGCCAGCAGCTTAGGGAGGGAGACCCAGTACTTC | CASSLGRETQYF | TRBJ2-5 | . | TRBV7-2 | few
TGTGCTAGTGGTCGCCCCGGGACAGGGCCCAACGAGCAGTACTTC | CASGRPGTGPNEQYF | TRBJ2-7 | TRBD1 | TRBV12-5 | medium-sized
TGTGCCAGCAGTTTAGGGGTCGCCGCAGATACGCAGTATTTT | CASSLGVAADTQYF | TRBJ2-3 | . | TRBV6-1 | .
TGTGCCAGCAGCCCAGGGGGCGACTATGGCTACACCTTC | CASSPGGDYGYTF | TRBJ1-2 | TRBD1 | TRBV6-1 | few
TGCGCCAGCAGCTTGGGCTCCTCTGGGGCCAACGTCCTGACTTTC | CASSLGSSGANVLTF | TRBJ2-6 | . | TRBV5-1 | .
TGTGCCAGCAGTTTGGGCCGATGGGGCGAGCAGTACTTC | CASSLGRWGEQYF | TRBJ2-7 | . | TRBV6-1 | .
TGTGCCAGCAGCCCAGACGCTGGGAAGCAGTACTTC | CASSPDAGKQYF | TRBJ2-7 | . | TRBV6-1 | few
TGTGCCAGCAGTTTAGAGGCTGGAAGAGCCTATAATGAGCAGTTCTTC | CASSLEAGRAYNEQFF | TRBJ2-1 | . | TRBV28 | .
TGTGCCACCAGTGATAATCTATATAATTCACCCCTCCACTTT | CATSDNLYNSPLHF | TRBJ1-6 | . | TRBV24-1 | few
TGTGCCAGCAGTGCCAGGGACACCGGGGAGCTGTTTTTT | CASSARDTGELFF | TRBJ2-2 | . | TRBV25-1 | .
TGTGCCAGCAGTTACTCCCCCAGGGACGAGCAGTACTTC | CASSYSPRDEQYF | TRBJ2-7 | . | TRBV6-6 | .
TGTGCCAGTAGTACCCAGTTTGGGGGCAATCAGCCCCAGCATTTT | CASSTQFGGNQPQHF | TRBJ1-5 | . | TRBV19 | few
TGTGCCAGTAGGACTGGGACAGGGGGAGGCTACACCTTC | CASRTGTGGGYTF | TRBJ1-2 | TRBD1 | TRBV6-1 | medium-sized
TGTGCCAGCAGCGTACTAGCGGGATTGTACAATGAGCAGTTCTTC | CASSVLAGLYNEQFF | TRBJ2-1 | TRBD2 | TRBV9 | medium-sized
TGTGCCAGCAACCCCGGGGCTGCCTACGAGCAGTACTTC | CASNPGAAYEQYF | TRBJ2-7 | . | TRBV28 | .
TGTGCCAGTAGTTCTATGGGCGGAGCATTGAACACTGAAGCTTTCTTT | CASSSMGGALNTEAFF | TRBJ1-1 | . | TRBV19 | medium-sized
TGTGCCAGCAGTTTAGCAGACAGGGGTGGAGAGCAGTACTTC | CASSLADRGGEQYF | TRBJ2-7 | TRBD1 | TRBV28 | .
TGTGCCAGCAGTTTAGTGCAGGATCCCTACGAGCAGTACTTC | CASSLVQDPYEQYF | TRBJ2-7 | . | TRBV27 | few
TGCAGTCCGGAGGGGGGGACAGGGGTTTACAATGAGCAGTTCTTC | CSPEGGTGVYNEQFF | TRBJ2-1 | TRBD1 | TRBV20-1 | .
TGTGCCAGCAGTGAACTGGTGGCAGCGGGTAGCTCACCCCTCCACTTT | CASSELVAAGSSPLHF | TRBJ1-6 | . | TRBV6-1 | .
TGTGCCAGCAGCTTTTACGGGACCGTTAGCAATCAGCCCCAGCATTTT | CASSFYGTVSNQPQHF | TRBJ1-5 | . | TRBV5-8 | .
TGTGCCAGCAGCACGACAGTCTACAATGAGCAGTTCTTC | CASSTTVYNEQFF | TRBJ2-1 | . | TRBV27 | .
TGTGCCAGCAGCTTAGTACCTTTTAACACCGGGGAGCTGTTTTTT | CASSLVPFNTGELFF | TRBJ2-2 | . | TRBV7-9 | once
TGTGCCAGCAGCTTAGCGGGAGGAGATACGCAGTATTTT | CASSLAGGDTQYF | TRBJ2-3 | . | TRBV7-2 | .
TGTGCCAGTAGTAGGGCAGGTAACACTGAAGCTTTCTTT | CASSRAGNTEAFF | TRBJ1-1 | . | TRBV19 | .
TGTGCCAGCAGCCAAGGCAGCGGGAACAATGAGCAGTTCTTC | CASSQGSGNNEQFF | TRBJ2-1 | TRBD2 | TRBV4-2 | medium-sized
TGTGCCGTCCCGGGGGGCTTTGGGAATTCACCCCTCCACTTT | CAVPGGFGNSPLHF | TRBJ1-6 | . | TRBV2 | few
TGTGCCAGCAGTTACCTGCGGACGGAGGGATATGGCTACACCTTC | CASSYLRTEGYGYTF | TRBJ1-2 | . | TRBV6-2/TRBV6-3 | few
TGTGCCAGCAGGCCCCGAGGGGCCAACGTCCTGACTTTC | CASRPRGANVLTF | TRBJ2-6 | . | TRBV28 | .
TGTGCCAGCACCCCAGGGTCGCGTGGCGAGCAGTACTTC | CASTPGSRGEQYF | TRBJ2-7 | . | TRBV28 | few
TGTGCCAGCAGTTACTCGACGGGAAACACCTACAATGAGCAGTTCTTC | CASSYSTGNTYNEQFF | TRBJ2-1 | . | TRBV6-5 | few
TGTGCCAGCAGTTCCGGGACAGGGGTTCAAGAGCAGTACTTC | CASSSGTGVQEQYF | TRBJ2-7 | TRBD1 | TRBV28 | .
TGTGCCAGCAGCGTAAGGGCAGACCTAAGCTATGGCTACACCTTC | CASSVRADLSYGYTF | TRBJ1-2 | . | TRBV9 | .
TGTGCCAGCAGCTTAGGGACAGGGCGAAGCTACGAGCAGTACTTC | CASSLGTGRSYEQYF | TRBJ2-7 | TRBD1 | TRBV7-8 | medium-sized